This TCR beta chain was captured by sequencing in a study of shared clonotypes between healthy human individuals. CD45RO-negative, CCR7-selected cells formed the naive CD8 fraction, which excluded terminally differentiated effector memory CD45RA+ cells. This CDR3 region has 16 residues. Germline assignment: CDR1 MDHEN and CDR2 SYDVKM. Trimming shortened V by 5 bases and J by 1 base, and 18 bases separated the two germline ends. The protocol was immunoSEQ multiplex PCR, while the TCRdb copy is restricted to in-frame clones and leaves out a portion. The sample contains approximately 600,000 clones, 90% to 95% of which appear only once.

This TCR was recovered from a woman in her 30s in good health. The specimen was naive CD8+ T cells sorted from blood. The V gene is TRBV28, the J gene TRBJ2-7; D is ambiguous. The CDR3 DNA sequence: TGTGCCAGCAGTACGCCCTGGGGTCTAAGTTCCTACGAGCAGTACTTC. It translates to CASSTPWGLSSYEQYF.